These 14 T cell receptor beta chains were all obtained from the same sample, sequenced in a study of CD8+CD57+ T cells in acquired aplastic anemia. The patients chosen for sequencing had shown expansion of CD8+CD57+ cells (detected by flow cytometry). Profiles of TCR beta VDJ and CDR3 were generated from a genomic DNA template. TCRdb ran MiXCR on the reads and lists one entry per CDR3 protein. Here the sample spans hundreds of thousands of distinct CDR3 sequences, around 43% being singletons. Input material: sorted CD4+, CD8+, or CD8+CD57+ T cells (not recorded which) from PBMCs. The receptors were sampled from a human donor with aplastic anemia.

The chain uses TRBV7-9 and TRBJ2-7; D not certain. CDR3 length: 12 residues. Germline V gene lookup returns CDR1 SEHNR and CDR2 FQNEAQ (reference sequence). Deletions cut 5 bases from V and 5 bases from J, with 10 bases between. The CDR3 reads CASSEPGHEQYF. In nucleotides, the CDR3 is TGTGCCAGCAGCGAACCCGGACACGAGCAGTACTTC.

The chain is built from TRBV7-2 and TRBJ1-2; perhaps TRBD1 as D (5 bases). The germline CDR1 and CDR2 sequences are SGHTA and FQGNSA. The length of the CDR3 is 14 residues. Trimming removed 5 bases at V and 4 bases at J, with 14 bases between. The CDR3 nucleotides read TGTGCCAGCAGCCCTTCGGGACGGACCTATGGCTACACCTTC. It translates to CASSPSGRTYGYTF.

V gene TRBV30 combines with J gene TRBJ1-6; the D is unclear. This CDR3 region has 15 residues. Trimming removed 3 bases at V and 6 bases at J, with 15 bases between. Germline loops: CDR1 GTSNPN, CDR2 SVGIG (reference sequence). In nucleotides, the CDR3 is TGTGCCTGGAGCGGAAATGAAGGAAGTAATTCACCCCTCCACTTT. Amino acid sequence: CAWSGNEGSNSPLHF.

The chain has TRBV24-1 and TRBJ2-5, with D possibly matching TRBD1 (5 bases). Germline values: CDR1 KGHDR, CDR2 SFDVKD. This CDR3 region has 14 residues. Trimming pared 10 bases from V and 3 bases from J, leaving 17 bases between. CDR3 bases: TGTGCCACTCCGCAGGGTCCCGGAAAAGAGACCCAGTACTTC. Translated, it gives CATPQGPGKETQYF.

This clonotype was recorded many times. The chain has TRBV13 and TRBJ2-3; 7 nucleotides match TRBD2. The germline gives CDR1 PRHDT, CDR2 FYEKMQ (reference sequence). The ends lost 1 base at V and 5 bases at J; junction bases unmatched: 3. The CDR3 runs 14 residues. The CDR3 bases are TGTGCCAGCAGCTTAGCGGGAGGAGAAGATACGCAGTATTTT. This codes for CASSLAGGEDTQYF.

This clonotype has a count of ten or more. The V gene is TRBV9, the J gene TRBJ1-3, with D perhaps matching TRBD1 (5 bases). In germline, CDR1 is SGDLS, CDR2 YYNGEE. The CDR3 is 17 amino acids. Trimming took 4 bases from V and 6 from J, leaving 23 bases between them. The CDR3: CASSPGTEGWRKNTIYF. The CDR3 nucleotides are TGTGCCAGCAGCCCTGGGACCGAAGGATGGAGGAAAAACACCATATATTTT.

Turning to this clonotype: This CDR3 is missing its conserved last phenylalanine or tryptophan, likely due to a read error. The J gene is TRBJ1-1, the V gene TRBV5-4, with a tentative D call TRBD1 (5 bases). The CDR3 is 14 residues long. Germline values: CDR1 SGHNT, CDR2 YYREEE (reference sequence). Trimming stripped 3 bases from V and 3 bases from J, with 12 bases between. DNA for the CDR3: TGTGCCAGCAGCTCCCACGGGGCGGACACTGAAGCTTTCTGT. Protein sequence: CASSSHGADTEAFC.

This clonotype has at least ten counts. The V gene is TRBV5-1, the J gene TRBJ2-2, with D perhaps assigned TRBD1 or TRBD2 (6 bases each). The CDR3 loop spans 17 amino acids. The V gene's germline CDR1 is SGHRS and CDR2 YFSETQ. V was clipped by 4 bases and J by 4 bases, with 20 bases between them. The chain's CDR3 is CASSGWTAGRRTGELFF. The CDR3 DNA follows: TGCGCCAGCAGCGGTTGGACAGCAGGGAGGCGCACCGGGGAGCTGTTTTTT.

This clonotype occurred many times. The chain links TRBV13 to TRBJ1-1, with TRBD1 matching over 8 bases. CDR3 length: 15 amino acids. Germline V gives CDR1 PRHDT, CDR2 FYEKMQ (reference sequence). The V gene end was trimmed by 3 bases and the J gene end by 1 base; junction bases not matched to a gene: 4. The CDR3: CASSFAGTGNTEAFF. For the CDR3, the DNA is TGTGCCAGCAGCTTTGCCGGGACAGGGAACACTGAAGCTTTCTTT.

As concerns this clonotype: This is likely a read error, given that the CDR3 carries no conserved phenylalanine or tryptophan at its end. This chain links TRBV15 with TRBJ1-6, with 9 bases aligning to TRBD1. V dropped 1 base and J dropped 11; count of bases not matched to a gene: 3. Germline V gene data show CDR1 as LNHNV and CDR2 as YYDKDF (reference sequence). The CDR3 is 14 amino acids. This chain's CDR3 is CATSRGGQGTPLHL. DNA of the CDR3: TGTGCCACCAGCAGAGGGGGACAGGGAACACCCCTCCACCTT.

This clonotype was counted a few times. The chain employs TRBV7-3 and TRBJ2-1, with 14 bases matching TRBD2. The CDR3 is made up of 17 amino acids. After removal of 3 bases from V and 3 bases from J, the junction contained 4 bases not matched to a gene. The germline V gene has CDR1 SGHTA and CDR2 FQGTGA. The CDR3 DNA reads TGTGCCAGCAGCTTCGGGACTAGCGGGAGATTCTACAATGAGCAGTTCTTC. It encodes CASSFGTSGRFYNEQFF.

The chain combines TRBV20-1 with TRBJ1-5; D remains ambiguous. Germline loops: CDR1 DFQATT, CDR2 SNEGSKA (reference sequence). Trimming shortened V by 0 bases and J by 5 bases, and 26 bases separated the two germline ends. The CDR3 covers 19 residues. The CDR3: CSARDPLFSGMRGHQPQHF. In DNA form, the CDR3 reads TGCAGTGCTAGAGATCCCTTATTTTCGGGGATGAGAGGCCATCAGCCCCAGCATTTT.

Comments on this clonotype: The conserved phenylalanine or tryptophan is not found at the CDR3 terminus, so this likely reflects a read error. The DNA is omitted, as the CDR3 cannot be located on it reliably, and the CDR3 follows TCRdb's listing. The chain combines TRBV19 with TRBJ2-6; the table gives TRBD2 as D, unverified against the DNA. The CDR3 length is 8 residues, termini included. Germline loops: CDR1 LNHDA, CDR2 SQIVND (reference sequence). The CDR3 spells CASSIGTS.

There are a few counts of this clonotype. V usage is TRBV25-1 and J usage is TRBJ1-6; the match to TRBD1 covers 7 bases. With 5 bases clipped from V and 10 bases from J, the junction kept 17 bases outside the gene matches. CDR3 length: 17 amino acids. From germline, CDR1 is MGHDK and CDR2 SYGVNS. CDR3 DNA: TGTGCCAGCAGTCCAACGGGACAGTTCCGAGGCTCCTCACCCCTCCACTTT. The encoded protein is CASSPTGQFRGSSPLHF. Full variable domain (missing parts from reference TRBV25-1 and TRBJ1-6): EADIYQTPRYLVIGTGKKITLECSQTMGHDKMYWYQQDPGMELHLIHYSYGVNSTEKGDLSSESTVSRIRTEHFPLTLESARPSHTSQYLCASSPTGQFRGSSPLHFGNGTRLTVT.